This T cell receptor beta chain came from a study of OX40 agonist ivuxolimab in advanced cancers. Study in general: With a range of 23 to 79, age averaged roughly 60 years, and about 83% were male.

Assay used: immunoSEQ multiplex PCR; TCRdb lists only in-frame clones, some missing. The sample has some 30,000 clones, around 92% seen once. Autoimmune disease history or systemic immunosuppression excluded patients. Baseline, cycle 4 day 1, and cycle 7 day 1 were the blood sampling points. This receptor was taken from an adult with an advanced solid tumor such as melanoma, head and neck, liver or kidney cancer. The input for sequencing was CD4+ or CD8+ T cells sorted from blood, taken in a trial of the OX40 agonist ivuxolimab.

CDR3 in DNA: TGTGCCAGCAGCTTAATGAGGCTAGCGGACTCCTACGAGCAGTACTTC. The encoded protein is CASSLMRLADSYEQYF. V is TRBV7-6 and J is TRBJ2-7; 7 positions agree with TRBD2. Germline V CDR1 and CDR2: SGHVS, FNYEAQ. The CDR3 is 16 residues long. V trimming: 2 bases; J trimming: 0 bases; junction bases outside the gene matches: 7.